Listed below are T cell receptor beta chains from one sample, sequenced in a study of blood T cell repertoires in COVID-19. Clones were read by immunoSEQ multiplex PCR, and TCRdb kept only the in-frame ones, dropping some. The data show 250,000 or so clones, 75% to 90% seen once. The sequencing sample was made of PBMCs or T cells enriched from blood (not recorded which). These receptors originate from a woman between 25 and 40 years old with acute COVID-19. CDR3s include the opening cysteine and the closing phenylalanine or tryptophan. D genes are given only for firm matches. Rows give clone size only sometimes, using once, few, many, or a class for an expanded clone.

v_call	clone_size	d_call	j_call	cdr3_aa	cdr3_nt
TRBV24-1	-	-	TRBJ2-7	CATSGQVPYEQYF	TGTGCCACCAGTGGACAAGTTCCCTACGAGCAGTACTTC
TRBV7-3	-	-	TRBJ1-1	CASSRGTGLGNTEAFF	TGTGCCAGCAGCCGGGGAACGGGACTCGGGAACACTGAAGCTTTCTTT
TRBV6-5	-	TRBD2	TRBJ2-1	CASNPGLAGNEQFF	TGTGCCAGCAATCCGGGACTAGCGGGAAATGAGCAGTTCTTC
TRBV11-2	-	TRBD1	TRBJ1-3	CASSLEAGGIGNTIYF	TGTGCCAGCAGCTTAGAAGCAGGGGGCATTGGAAACACCATATATTTT
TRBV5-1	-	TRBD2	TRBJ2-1	CASSEGLAEVQFF	TGCGCCAGCAGCGAGGGACTAGCGGAAGTGCAGTTCTTC
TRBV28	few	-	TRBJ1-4	CASSSPSNEKLFF	TGTGCCAGCAGTTCTCCCAGTAATGAAAAACTGTTTTTT
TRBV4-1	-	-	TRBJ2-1	CASSQYSPGDEQFF	TGCGCCAGCAGCCAGTATTCCCCGGGGGATGAGCAGTTCTTC
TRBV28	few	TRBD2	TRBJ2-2	CASSSDGTSVVTGELFF	TGTGCCAGCAGTTCAGACGGGACTAGCGTGGTCACCGGGGAGCTGTTTTTT
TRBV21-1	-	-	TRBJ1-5	CASSSGQPQHF	TGTGCCAGCAGCTCCGGTCAGCCCCAGCATTTT
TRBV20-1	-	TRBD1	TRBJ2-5	CSASPDRDPLETQYF	TGCAGTGCTAGTCCAGACAGGGACCCTCTGGAGACCCAGTACTTC
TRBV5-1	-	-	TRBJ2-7	CASSSSGRGSYEQYF	TGCGCCAGCAGCTCATCCGGCAGGGGTTCCTACGAGCAGTACTTC
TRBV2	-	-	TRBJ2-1	CASSEEQREQFF	TGTGCCAGCAGTGAAGAGCAGCGGGAGCAGTTCTTC
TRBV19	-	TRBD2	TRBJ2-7	CASSIPGLAPYEQYF	TGTGCCAGTAGCATTCCGGGACTAGCTCCCTACGAGCAGTACTTC
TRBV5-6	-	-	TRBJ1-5	CASSPGGFNQPQHF	TGTGCCAGCAGCCCGGGGGGTTTTAATCAGCCCCAGCATTTT